A single sample gave rise to the 5 T cell receptor beta chains below, sequenced in a study of T-cell reconstitution after alpha-beta-depleted transplantation in children (dated by TCRdb to the mid-2010s). Reading the label with the study, this specimen's treatment or condition is: allogeneic hematopoietic cell transplantation with graft depleted of TCRalphabeta T cells and CD19 B cells. Libraries were made using PCR. Sequencing relied on an Illumina HiSeq 2500. To normalize quantification of the TCRbeta repertoire, the TCR libraries were built with molecular barcoding that relied on unique molecular identifiers. The public reads were run again by TCRdb, first through fastp at Q25 and then through MiXCR, and only productive beta chains were kept. Here each entry gathers all rows of one CDR3 protein and keeps the most common genes and DNA. In this sample the table shows approximately 520,000 distinct CDR3 sequences, about an eighth of which occur a single time. 14% of the sample is held by the ten biggest clonotypes.

The sample here was PBMCs, mostly from graft donor cells, taken 180 days after TCRalphabeta/CD19-depleted stem cell transplant. The receptors originated from a female patient younger than 10 who had a stem cell transplant for aplastic anemia, so the T cells may come from the graft donor.

The sample holds many counts of this clonotype. The rearrangement links TRBV24-1 to TRBJ2-1; D ambiguous. Trimming took 7 bases from V and 9 from J, leaving 21 bases between them. The germline gives CDR1 KGHDR, CDR2 SFDVKD. The CDR3 contains 15 residues. The CDR3 DNA is TGTGCCACCAGAGCCTCTAGTGAGTTGTTCGGTGAGCAGTTCTTC. Amino acid sequence: CATRASSELFGEQFF.

This clonotype appeared a few times. This chain joins TRBV12-3 or TRBV12-4 and TRBJ2-3, with TRBD1 matching 9 bases. Trimming removed 4 bases from V and 1 base from J; junction bases left unmatched: 3. The CDR3 is made up of 15 amino acids. The CDR3, as DNA: TGTGCCAGCAGTTGGACAGGGGCCCGCACAGATACGCAGTATTTT. Its protein is CASSWTGARTDTQYF.

The V gene is TRBV7-9, the J gene TRBJ2-5; D is perhaps TRBD1 (5 bases). With 8 bases removed from V and 3 bases from J, the gap between germline ends came to 10 bases. Germline lookup yields CDR1 SEHNR and CDR2 FQNEAQ (reference sequence). The CDR3 runs to 12 residues. In DNA, the CDR3 is TGTGCCAGCCAGGGCTTAAAAGAGACCCAGTACTTC. Protein sequence: CASQGLKETQYF.

The J gene is TRBJ2-3, the V gene TRBV29-1, with 15 bases matching TRBD2. CDR1 and CDR2 (germline): SQVTM, ANQGSEA. The CDR3 loop spans 14 amino acids. Losses at the gene ends were 7 bases for V and 4 bases for J; bases not matched to a gene: 3. This CDR3 reads CSARTSGGADTQYF. CDR3 bases: TGCAGCGCTCGGACTAGCGGGGGGGCAGATACGCAGTATTTT.

This clonotype has ten or more counts. The chain combines TRBV27 with TRBJ2-1; 13 bases agree with TRBD2. CDR1 and CDR2 (germline): MNHEY, SMNVEV (reference sequence). This CDR3 has 17 amino acids. V shed 7 bases, J shed 9 bases, and the junction held 15 bases outside the gene matches. CDR3 loop: CASNFRGLAGFGGEQFF. As DNA, the CDR3 is TGTGCCAGCAACTTTAGGGGACTAGCGGGATTTGGTGGTGAGCAGTTCTTC.